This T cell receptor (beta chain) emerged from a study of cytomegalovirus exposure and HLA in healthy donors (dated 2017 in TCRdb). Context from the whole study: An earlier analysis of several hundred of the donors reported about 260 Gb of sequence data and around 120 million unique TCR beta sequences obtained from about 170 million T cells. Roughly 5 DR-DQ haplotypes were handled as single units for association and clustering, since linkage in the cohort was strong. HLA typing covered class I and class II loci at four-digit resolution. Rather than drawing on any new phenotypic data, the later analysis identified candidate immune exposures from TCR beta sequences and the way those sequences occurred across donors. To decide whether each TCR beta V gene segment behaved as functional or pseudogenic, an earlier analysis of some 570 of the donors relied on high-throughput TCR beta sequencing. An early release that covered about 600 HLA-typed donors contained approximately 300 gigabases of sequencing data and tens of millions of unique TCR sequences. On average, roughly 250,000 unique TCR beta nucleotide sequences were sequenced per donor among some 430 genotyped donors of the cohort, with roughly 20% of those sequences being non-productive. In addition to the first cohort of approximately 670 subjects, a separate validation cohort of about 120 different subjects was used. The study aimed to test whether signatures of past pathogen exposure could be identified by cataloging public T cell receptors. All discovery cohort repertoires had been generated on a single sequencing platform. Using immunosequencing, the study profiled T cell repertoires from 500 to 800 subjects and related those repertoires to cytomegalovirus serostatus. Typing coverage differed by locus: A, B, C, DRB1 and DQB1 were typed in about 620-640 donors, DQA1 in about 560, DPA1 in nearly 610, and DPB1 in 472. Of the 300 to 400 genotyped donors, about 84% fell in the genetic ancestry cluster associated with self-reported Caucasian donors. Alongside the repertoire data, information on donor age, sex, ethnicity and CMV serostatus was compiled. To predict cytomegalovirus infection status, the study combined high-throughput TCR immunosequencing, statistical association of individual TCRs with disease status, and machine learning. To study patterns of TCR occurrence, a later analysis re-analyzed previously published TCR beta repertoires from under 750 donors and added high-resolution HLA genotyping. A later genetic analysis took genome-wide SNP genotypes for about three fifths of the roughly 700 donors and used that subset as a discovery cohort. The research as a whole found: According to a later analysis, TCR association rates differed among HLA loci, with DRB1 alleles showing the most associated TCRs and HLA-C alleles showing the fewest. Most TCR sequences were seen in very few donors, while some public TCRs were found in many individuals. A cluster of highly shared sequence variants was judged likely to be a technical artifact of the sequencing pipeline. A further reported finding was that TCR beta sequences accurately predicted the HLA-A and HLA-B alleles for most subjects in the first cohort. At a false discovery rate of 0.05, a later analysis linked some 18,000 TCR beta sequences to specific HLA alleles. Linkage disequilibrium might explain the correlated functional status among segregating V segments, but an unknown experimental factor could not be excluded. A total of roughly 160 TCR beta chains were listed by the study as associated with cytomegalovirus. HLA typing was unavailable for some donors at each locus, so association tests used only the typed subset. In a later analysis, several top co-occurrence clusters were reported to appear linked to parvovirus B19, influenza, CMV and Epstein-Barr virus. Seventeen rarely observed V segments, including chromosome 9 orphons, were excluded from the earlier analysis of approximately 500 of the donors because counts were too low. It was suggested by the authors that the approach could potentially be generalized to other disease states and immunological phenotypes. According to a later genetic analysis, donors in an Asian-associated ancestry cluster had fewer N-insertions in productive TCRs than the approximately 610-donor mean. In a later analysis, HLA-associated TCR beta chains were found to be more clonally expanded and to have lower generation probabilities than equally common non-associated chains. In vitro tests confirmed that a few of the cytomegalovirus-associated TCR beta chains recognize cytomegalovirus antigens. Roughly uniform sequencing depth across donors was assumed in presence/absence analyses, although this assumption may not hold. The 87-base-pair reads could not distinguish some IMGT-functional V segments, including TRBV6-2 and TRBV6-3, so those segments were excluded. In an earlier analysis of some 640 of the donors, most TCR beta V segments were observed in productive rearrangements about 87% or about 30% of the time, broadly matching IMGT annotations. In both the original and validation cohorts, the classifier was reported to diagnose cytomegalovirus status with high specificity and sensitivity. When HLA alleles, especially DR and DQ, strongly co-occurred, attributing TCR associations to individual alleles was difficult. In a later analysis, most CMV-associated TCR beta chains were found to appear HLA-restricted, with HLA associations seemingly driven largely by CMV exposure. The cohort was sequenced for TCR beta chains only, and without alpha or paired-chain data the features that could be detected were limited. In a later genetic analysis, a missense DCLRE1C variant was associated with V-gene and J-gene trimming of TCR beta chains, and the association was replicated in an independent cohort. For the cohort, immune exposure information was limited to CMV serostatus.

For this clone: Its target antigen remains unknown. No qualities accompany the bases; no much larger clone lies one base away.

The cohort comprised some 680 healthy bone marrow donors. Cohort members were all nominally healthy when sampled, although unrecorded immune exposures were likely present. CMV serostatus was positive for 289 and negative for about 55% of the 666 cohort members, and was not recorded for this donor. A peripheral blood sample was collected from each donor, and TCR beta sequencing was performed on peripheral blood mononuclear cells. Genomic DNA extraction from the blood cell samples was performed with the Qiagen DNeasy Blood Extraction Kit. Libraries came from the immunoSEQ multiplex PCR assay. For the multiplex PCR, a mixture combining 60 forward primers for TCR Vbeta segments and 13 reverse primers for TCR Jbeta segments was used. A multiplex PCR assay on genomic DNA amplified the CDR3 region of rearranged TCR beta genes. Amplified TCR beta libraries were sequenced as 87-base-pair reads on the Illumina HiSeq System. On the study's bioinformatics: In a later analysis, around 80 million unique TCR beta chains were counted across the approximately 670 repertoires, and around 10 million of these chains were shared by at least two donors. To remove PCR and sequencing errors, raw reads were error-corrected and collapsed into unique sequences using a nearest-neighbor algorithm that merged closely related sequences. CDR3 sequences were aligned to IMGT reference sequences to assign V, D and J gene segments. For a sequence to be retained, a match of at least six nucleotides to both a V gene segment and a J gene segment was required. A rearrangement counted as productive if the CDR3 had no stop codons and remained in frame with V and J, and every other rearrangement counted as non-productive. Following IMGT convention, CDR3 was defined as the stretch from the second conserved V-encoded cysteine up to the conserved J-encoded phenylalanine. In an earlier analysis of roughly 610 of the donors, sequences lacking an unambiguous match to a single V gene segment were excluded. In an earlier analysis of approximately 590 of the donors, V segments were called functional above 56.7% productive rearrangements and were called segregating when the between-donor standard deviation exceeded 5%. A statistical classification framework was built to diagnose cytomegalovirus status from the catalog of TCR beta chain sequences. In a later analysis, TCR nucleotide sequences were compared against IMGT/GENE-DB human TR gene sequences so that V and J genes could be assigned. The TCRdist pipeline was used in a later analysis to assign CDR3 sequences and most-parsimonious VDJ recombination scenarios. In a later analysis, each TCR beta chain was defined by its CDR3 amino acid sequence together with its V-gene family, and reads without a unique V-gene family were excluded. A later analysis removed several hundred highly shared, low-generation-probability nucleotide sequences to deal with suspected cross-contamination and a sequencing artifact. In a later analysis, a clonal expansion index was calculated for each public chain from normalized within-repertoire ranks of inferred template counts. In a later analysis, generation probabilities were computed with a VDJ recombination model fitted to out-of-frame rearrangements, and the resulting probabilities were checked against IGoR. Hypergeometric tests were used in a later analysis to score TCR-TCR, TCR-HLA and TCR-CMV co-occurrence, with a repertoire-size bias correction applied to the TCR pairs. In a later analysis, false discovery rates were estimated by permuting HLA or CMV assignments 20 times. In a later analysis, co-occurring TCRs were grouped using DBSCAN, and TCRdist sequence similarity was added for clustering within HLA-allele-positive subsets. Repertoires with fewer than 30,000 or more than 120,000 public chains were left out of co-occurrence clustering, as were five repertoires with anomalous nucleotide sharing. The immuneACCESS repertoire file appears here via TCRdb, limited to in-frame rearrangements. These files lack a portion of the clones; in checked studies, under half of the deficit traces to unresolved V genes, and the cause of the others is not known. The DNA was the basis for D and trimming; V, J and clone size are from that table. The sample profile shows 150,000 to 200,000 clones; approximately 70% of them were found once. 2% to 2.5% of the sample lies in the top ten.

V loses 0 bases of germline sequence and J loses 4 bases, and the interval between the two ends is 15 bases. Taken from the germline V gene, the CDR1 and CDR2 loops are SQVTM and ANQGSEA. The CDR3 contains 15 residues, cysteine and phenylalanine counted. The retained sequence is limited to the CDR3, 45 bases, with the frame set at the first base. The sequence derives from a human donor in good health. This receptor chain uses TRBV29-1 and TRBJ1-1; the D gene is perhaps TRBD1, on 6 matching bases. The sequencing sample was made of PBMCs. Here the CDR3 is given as CSVEDVDSVGTEAFF. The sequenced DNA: TGCAGCGTTGAAGATGTGGACAGCGTAGGCACTGAAGCTTTCTTT.